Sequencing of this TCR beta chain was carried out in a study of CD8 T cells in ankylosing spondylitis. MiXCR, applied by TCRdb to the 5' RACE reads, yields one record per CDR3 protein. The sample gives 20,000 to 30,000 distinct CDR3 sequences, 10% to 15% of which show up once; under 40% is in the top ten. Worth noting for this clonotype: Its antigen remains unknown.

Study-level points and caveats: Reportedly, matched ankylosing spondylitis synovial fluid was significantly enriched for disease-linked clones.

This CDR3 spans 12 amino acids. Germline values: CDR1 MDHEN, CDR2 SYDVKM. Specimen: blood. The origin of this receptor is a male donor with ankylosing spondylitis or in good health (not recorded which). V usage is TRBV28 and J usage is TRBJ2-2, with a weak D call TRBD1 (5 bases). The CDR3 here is CTSQGNTGELFF. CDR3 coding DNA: TGTACCTCCCAGGGGAACACCGGGGAGCTGTTTTTT.